The rows below give T cell receptor beta chains drawn from one sample of a study of regulatory T cells in long-lasting Graves disease. TCRdb processed the multiplex PCR reads anew with MiXCR; each CDR3 protein has one entry. The sample records about 310,000 distinct CDR3 sequences, more than 20% being singletons. Specimen: peripheral blood mononuclear cells (PBMCs), collected when the disease was refractory, from a patient treated with antithyroid drugs. These receptors came from a female donor with Graves disease. CDR3s leave out the opening cysteine and the closing phenylalanine or tryptophan. D genes are given only for firm matches. For some rows the clone size is stated as once, few or many, or as a class when expanded; others skip it.

V gene,clone size,D gene,CDR3 protein
TRBV5-6,few,TRBD1,ATTGQGTSNIQY
TRBV28,many,NA,ASSPYGKGEKLF
TRBV28,NA,NA,ASSPSPDTGYEQY
TRBV29-1,NA,TRBD1,SARSDRGTWEQY
TRBV18,few,TRBD1,ASSPSQGAAWEGYT
TRBV7-2,many,NA,ASSLAGIQY
TRBV9,few,TRBD2,ASSVREGQETQY
TRBV7-2,many,TRBD1,ASSLSGTGVGYT
TRBV6-1,few,NA,ASSPDSSGMNTEAF
TRBV6-2/TRBV6-3,NA,NA,ASSRWGDSNQPQH
TRBV12-3/TRBV12-4,many,NA,ASSKQALYGYT
TRBV6-5,NA,NA,ASSYDSPNYYEQY
TRBV30,NA,TRBD2,AWSGTIGGLQY
TRBV7-9,few,NA,ASSLEAVSYEQY
TRBV27,many,NA,ASSLAREETQY
TRBV27,few,TRBD1,ASRGQGSPEAF
TRBV2,many,NA,ASQLTGTTEKLF
TRBV12-3/TRBV12-4,NA,TRBD1,ASSLVQGANQPQH
TRBV29-1,NA,TRBD2,SVRDLAGGRYEQY
TRBV7-8,few,NA,ASSSDLEKLF
TRBV9,many,TRBD2,ASSPGLAGVGETQY
TRBV19,NA,NA,ASIPRQRDTGELF
TRBV6-5,few,NA,ASSYPTGTEAF
TRBV12-3/TRBV12-4,many,NA,ASSRTGRNTEAF
TRBV3-1,NA,NA,ASSQGPTDPYGYT
TRBV2,many,TRBD1,ASGSRGLGYT
TRBV20-1,NA,NA,SARDRNSPLH
TRBV7-6,many,NA,ASSLALGDEQY
TRBV27,many,NA,ASGSRVEAF
TRBV28,many,NA,ASSSSPGVGNTIY
TRBV19,NA,TRBD2,ASSIGLAETYEQY
TRBV11-2,NA,NA,ASSLSHNEQF
TRBV10-3,few,NA,AISEFGVTNTGELF
TRBV20-1,many,NA,SARAQAPEQY
TRBV28,many,NA,ASSLRGVGNTIY